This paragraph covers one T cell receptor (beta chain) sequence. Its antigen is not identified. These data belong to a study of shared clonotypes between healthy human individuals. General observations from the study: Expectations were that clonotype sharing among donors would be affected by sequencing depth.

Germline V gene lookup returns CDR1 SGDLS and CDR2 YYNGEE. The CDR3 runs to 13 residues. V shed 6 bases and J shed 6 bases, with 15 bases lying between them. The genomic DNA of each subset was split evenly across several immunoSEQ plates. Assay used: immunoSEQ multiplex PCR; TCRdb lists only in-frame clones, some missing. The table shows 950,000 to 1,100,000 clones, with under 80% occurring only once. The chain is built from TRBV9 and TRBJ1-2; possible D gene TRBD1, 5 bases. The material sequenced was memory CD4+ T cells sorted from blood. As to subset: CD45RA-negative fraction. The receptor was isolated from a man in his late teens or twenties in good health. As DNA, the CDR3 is TGTGCCAGCACCCCCAGAGGGACGGATGGCTACACCTTC. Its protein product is CASTPRGTDGYTF. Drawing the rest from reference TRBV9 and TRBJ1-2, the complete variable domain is DSGVTQTPKHLITATGQRVTLRCSPRSGDLSVYWYQQSLDQGLQFLIQYYNGEERAKGNILERFSAQQFPDLHSELNLSSLELGDSALYFCASTPRGTDGYTFGSGTRLTVV.